A selection of T cell receptor beta chains follows, all from one sample in a study of T-cell reconstitution after alpha-beta-depleted transplantation in children. TCRdb re-derived calls from the PCR reads in MiXCR, one entry per CDR3 protein. The data contain roughly 590,000 distinct CDR3 sequences, over 15% of them singletons. Specimen: PBMCs from the stem cell graft donor, collected from the stem cell graft. Receptors were obtained from a human donor who donated a stem cell graft to a child with acute myeloid leukemia. Each CDR3 is given with its conserved first and last residue. Each record gives: CDR3 length, D gene, J gene, clone size, V gene, CDR3 DNA, CDR3 protein. The D gene is left open where the match is weak. Size is stated for part of the rows, as once, few or many counts, or as a class when the clone is expanded.

12 | - | TRBJ2-1 | many | TRBV10-3 | TGTGCCATCAGTGAAGGAGGGGATGAGCAGTTCTTC | CAISEGGDEQFF
15 | TRBD1 | TRBJ2-1 | few | TRBV6-5 | TGTGCCAGCAGTTATGGGACAGGGATCTTCGGTGAGCAGTTCTTC | CASSYGTGIFGEQFF
13 | - | TRBJ2-7 | - | TRBV7-7 | TGTGCCAGCAGCTTAACTGGGGGGCACGAGCAGTACTTC | CASSLTGGHEQYF
11 | - | TRBJ2-3 | few | TRBV20-1 | TGCAGTGCTGACTTCACAGATACGCAGTATTTT | CSADFTDTQYF
15 | - | TRBJ2-3 | few | TRBV20-1 | TGCAGTGCTTTTCGACAGAAACACAATACAGATACGCAGTATTTT | CSAFRQKHNTDTQYF
17 | TRBD1 | TRBJ2-3 | many | TRBV20-1 | TGCAGTGCTAGATCGATAAGGGGCCCAGGGGGACCAGATACGCAGTATTTT | CSARSIRGPGGPDTQYF
17 | - | TRBJ2-4 | many | TRBV7-2 | TGTGCCAGCAGCCCCCCCCGAGCTCAGACGGATTCCGCCATTCAGTACTTC | CASSPPRAQTDSAIQYF
14 | TRBD1 | TRBJ1-5 | - | TRBV20-1 | TGCAGTGCACCCCGGACAGGGGGGAATCAGCCCCAGCATTTT | CSAPRTGGNQPQHF
15 | - | TRBJ1-2 | many | TRBV29-1 | TGCAGCGTTGATCGTGGAGGGATCGGTGACTATGGCTACACCTTC | CSVDRGGIGDYGYTF
12 | - | TRBJ2-3 | few | TRBV24-1 | TGTGCCACCAGTGACCCAGATGATACGCAGTATTTT | CATSDPDDTQYF
15 | TRBD2 | TRBJ2-1 | many | TRBV24-1 | TGTGCCACCAGTGATCGACTAGCGGGGCGTAATGAGCAGTTCTTC | CATSDRLAGRNEQFF
15 | TRBD2 | TRBJ2-5 | many | TRBV4-3 | TGCGCCAGCAGCCACGGGGGGGACGTTCGGGAGACCCAGTACTTC | CASSHGGDVRETQYF
13 | - | TRBJ1-2 | many | TRBV27 | TGTGCCAGCAGAAGCTCGGGCAACTATGGCTACACCTTC | CASRSSGNYGYTF
16 | - | TRBJ2-1 | few | TRBV24-1 | TGTGCCACCAGTGATCCCGCCGCGGGGGCGACCAATGAGCAGTTCTTC | CATSDPAAGATNEQFF
14 | - | TRBJ2-2 | - | TRBV6-1 | TGTGCCAGCAGTCAACAGGGATACACCGGGGAGCTGTTTTTT | CASSQQGYTGELFF
14 | - | TRBJ1-2 | many | TRBV20-1 | TGCAGTGCCGCCTCGACAAGTACTAACTATGGCTACACCTTC | CSAASTSTNYGYTF
17 | TRBD1 | TRBJ1-5 | - | TRBV28 | TGTGCCAGCAGTTTAGCCTATGCGACAGGGGGCAATCAGCCCCAGCATTTT | CASSLAYATGGNQPQHF
17 | - | TRBJ2-1 | many | TRBV4-3 | TGCGCCAGCAGCCCCCGGACCCGACAGCCTAAATACAATGAGCAGTTCTTC | CASSPRTRQPKYNEQFF
16 | TRBD1 | TRBJ2-1 | many | TRBV4-3 | TGCGCCAGCAGCCGATCCGGGACAGGGGGAAGAGATGAGCAGTTCTTC | CASSRSGTGGRDEQFF
16 | - | TRBJ1-1 | few | TRBV5-5 | TGTGCCAGCAGCCCTAACATTAATCTCGGGAACACTGAAGCTTTCTTT | CASSPNINLGNTEAFF
15 | TRBD2 | TRBJ2-5 | many | TRBV6-1 | TGTGCCAGCAAGGAGGGAGGGATTGTACAAGAGACCCAGTACTTC | CASKEGGIVQETQYF
14 | TRBD1 | TRBJ2-1 | many | TRBV20-1 | TGCAGTGCCCCCGGGACAGGAGTTTACAATGAGCAGTTCTTC | CSAPGTGVYNEQFF
18 | - | TRBJ2-1 | many | TRBV24-1 | TGTGCCACCAGTGACCCATCCCAGACAGGAAGCTCCTACAATGAGCAGTTCTTC | CATSDPSQTGSSYNEQFF
14 | - | TRBJ2-1 | many | TRBV29-1 | TGCAGCGTTATCTGGCTAGCGCCCAAACATGAGCAGTTCTTC | CSVIWLAPKHEQFF